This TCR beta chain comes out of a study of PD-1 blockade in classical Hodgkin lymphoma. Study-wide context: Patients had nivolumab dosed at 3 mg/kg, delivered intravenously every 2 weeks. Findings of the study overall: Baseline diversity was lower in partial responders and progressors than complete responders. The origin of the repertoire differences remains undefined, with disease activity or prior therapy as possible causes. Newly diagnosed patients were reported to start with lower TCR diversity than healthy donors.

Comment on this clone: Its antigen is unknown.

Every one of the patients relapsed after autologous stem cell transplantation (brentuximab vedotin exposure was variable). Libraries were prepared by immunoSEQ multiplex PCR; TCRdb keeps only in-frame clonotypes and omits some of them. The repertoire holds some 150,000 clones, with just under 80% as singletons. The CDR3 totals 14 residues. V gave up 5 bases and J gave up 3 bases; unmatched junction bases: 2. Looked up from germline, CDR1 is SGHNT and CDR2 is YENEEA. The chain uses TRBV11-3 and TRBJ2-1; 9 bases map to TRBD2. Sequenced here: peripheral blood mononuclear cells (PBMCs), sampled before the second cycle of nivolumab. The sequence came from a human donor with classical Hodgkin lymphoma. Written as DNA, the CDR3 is TGTGCCAGCAGCCGGCGGGGGGGCTACAATGAGCAGTTCTTC. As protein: CASSRRGGYNEQFF.